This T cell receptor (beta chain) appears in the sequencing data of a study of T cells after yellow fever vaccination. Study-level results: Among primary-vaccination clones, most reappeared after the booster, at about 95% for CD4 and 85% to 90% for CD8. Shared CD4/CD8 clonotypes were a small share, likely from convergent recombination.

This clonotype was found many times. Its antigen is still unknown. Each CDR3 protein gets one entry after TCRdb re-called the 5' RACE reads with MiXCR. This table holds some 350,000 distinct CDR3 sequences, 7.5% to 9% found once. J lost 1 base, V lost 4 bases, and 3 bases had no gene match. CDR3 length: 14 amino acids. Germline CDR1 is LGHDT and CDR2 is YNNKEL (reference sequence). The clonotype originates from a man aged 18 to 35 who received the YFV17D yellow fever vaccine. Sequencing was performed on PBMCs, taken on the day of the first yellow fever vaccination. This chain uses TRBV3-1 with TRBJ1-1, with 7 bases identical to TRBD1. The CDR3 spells CASSRGQSNTEAFF. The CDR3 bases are TGTGCCAGCAGCCGGGGACAGTCGAACACTGAAGCTTTCTTT.